This T cell receptor (beta chain) appears in the sequencing data of a study of blood T cell repertoires in COVID-19. Whole-study context: The samples span acute and convalescent COVID-19 from the United States, Italy and Spain. T cells, B-cell-depleted T cells, or PBMCs provided the cDNA or gDNA that served as material.

Per the original methods: Amplification of reference gene primers was used by the study to estimate nucleated cell counts. TCRdb's copy holds only in-frame clones and misses some; the assay was immunoSEQ multiplex PCR. D and trimming come from the DNA, and the V and J calls and clone size come from that table. This table holds about 88,000 clones, around 90% found once. The CDR3 contains 14 residues. J lost 1 base, V lost 6 bases, and 3 bases had no gene match. Germline V CDR1 and CDR2: MNHEY, SVGAGI. The source of this sequence is a male donor with acute or convalescent COVID-19. The gene calls are TRBV6-5 and TRBJ2-3, with 8 bases identical to TRBD1. Material: peripheral blood. The CDR3 DNA sequence: TGTGCCAGCAGCCCGACAGGGGGCACAGATACGCAGTATTTT. Translated, it gives CASSPTGGTDTQYF.